The 4 T cell receptor beta chains presented below share a single source sample, sequenced in a study of OX40 agonist ivuxolimab in advanced cancers. Assay used: immunoSEQ multiplex PCR; TCRdb lists only in-frame clones, some missing. The sample shows around 60,000 clones, around 89% of them seen only once. This specimen consisted of CD4+ or CD8+ T cells sorted from blood, obtained in a trial of the OX40 agonist ivuxolimab. These receptors were collected from an adult with an advanced solid tumor such as melanoma, head and neck, liver or kidney cancer.

The chain employs TRBV19 and TRBJ2-1; D tentatively fits TRBD1 or TRBD2 (5 bases each). Germline CDR1 and CDR2: LNHDA and SQIVND (reference sequence). Trimming removed 6 bases from V and 9 bases from J, with 12 bases in between. This CDR3 has 12 amino acids. Here the CDR3 DNA reads TGTGCCAGTAGCCAGCCTGGGGGTGAGCAGTTCTTC. It codes for CASSQPGGEQFF.

The chain carries TRBV6-4 and TRBJ2-1; TRBD2 matches at 13 bases. The CDR3 runs 15 residues. CDR1 is MRHNA and CDR2 is SNTAGT in the germline V gene. V shed 5 bases, J shed 7 bases, and the junction held 5 bases outside the gene matches. The CDR3 sequence: CASSLLAGGMNEQFF. The CDR3 DNA reads as TGTGCCAGCAGTTTACTAGCGGGAGGGATGAATGAGCAGTTCTTC.

This clone was recorded once. The chain has TRBV30 and TRBJ2-5; D is undetermined. CDR3 length equals 13 residues. V dropped 5 bases and J dropped 5 bases, with 15 bases sitting between them. Looked up from germline, CDR1 is GTSNPN and CDR2 is SVGIG (reference sequence). The CDR3, as DNA: TGTGCCTGGTCCCTAGGGCCCCGGGAGACCCAGTACTTC. This encodes CAWSLGPRETQYF.

V is TRBV5-1 and J is TRBJ2-1; the D gene could be TRBD1 or TRBD2 (6 bases each). Germline V lookup: CDR1 SGHRS, CDR2 YFSETQ. This CDR3 spans 15 amino acids. Trimming cost V 4 bases and J 9 bases, with 20 bases left between them. The CDR3 DNA is TGCGCCAGCAGCCCCTCTTGGGGGGCAGAGGGTGAGCAGTTCTTC. Translating it yields CASSPSWGAEGEQFF.